The 18 T cell receptor beta chains reported below all come from one sample, sequenced in a study of blood T cell repertoires in COVID-19. Using immunoSEQ multiplex PCR, the repertoire was profiled, and TCRdb retains in-frame clones only, with some absent. The data show about 140,000 clones, with about 90% seen just once and roughly 1.4% held by the top ten. The sample comprised peripheral blood. The receptor set was obtained from a woman aged 60-75 years with acute or convalescent COVID-19.

This clone has just a few counts. V gene TRBV28 combines with J gene TRBJ1-6; D uncertain. The CDR3 totals 16 residues. The V end lost 7 bases, the J end lost 3 bases, and 16 bases lay between the germline ends. CDR1 is MDHEN, CDR2 SYDVKM, per germline. CDR3: CASKLRVFDYNSPLHF. DNA for the CDR3: TGTGCCAGCAAATTACGGGTATTTGACTATAATTCACCCCTCCACTTT.

The sample holds a few counts of this clone. V and J are TRBV5-5 and TRBJ2-5, with 12 bases aligning to TRBD2. Looked up from germline, CDR1 is SGHKS and CDR2 is YYEKEE (reference sequence). V shed 0 bases, J shed 4 bases, and the junction held 4 bases outside the gene matches. The CDR3 has 16 amino acids. CDR3 DNA: TGTGCCAGCAGCTTGGAACTAGCGGGGGGCCGAGAGACCCAGTACTTC. It specifies CASSLELAGGRETQYF.

The CDR3 protein is CASRAGGPGGEAFF. The CDR3 DNA is TGTGCCAGCAGAGCGGGTGGGCCTGGGGGTGAAGCTTTCTTT. This chain connects TRBV9 to TRBJ1-1, with D perhaps matching TRBD1 (5 bases). V shed 5 bases and J shed 7 bases, with 18 bases lying between them. The CDR3 runs to 14 residues. In germline, CDR1 is SGDLS, CDR2 YYNGEE.

This clone was found once. In DNA, the CDR3 is TGCAGCGTTAGGGAGGGAGGTAGGGGGGCGTACAATGAGCAGTTCTTC. Its protein is CSVREGGRGAYNEQFF. The V call is TRBV29-1, the J call TRBJ2-1, with a possible D match to TRBD2 (7 bases). There are 16 residues in the CDR3. Deletions cut 5 bases from V and 4 bases from J, with 21 bases between. Germline V gene data show CDR1 as SQVTM and CDR2 as ANQGSEA.

This CDR3 is CASSLTSGGQETQYF. Written as DNA, the CDR3 is TGTGCCAGCAGCTTGACTAGCGGGGGGCAAGAGACCCAGTACTTC. V usage is TRBV6-5 and J usage is TRBJ2-5, with 13 bases aligning to TRBD2. Germline V CDR1 and CDR2: MNHEY, SVGAGI. The CDR3 sequence is 15 residues long. V lost 6 bases to trimming and J lost 2 bases; unmatched junction nucleotides: 3.

V usage is TRBV7-2 and J usage is TRBJ1-6; tentative D call: TRBD1 (5 bases). The germline gives CDR1 SGHTA, CDR2 FQGNSA. With 1 base removed from V and 6 bases from J, the gap between germline ends came to 10 bases. This CDR3 is 15 amino acids long. The CDR3 spells CASSLGGTVNSPLHF. CDR3 nucleotides: TGTGCCAGCAGCTTAGGAGGGACTGTTAATTCACCCCTCCACTTT.

This clone showed up just a few times. The gene calls are TRBV6-5 and TRBJ1-1; D might be TRBD1 (5 bases). The CDR3 consists of 13 residues. Germline V gene sequence: CDR1 MNHEY, CDR2 SVGAGI. V lost 0 bases and J 10 bases, leaving 12 bases between the germline ends. The chain's CDR3 is CASSYSGGARAFF. The CDR3 region has the DNA TGTGCCAGCAGTTACTCAGGAGGGGCGAGAGCTTTCTTT.

This rearrangement joins TRBV19 to TRBJ1-5, with 8 bases identical to TRBD1. The CDR3 totals 13 residues. CDR1 is LNHDA and CDR2 is SQIVND in the germline V gene (reference sequence). The CDR3 loop is CGTGYGGNQPQHF. In DNA form, the CDR3 reads TGTGGGACAGGGTACGGAGGCAATCAGCCCCAGCATTTT.

The chain links TRBV19 to TRBJ2-5, with 14 bases matching TRBD2. The trim removed 2 bases at V and 4 bases at J, leaving 3 bases unmatched. This CDR3 comprises 16 residues. CDR1 is LNHDA and CDR2 is SQIVND in the germline V gene (reference sequence). The CDR3 spells CASSIYGLAGGETQYF. Written as DNA, the CDR3 is TGTGCCAGTAGTATATATGGACTAGCGGGGGGAGAGACCCAGTACTTC.

The count of this clone is one. The genes are TRBV9 and TRBJ1-1; 9 bases align to TRBD1. J gave up 5 bases and V 3 bases, and 5 bases lay outside the gene matches. Per the germline V gene, CDR1 is SGDLS and CDR2 is YYNGEE. The CDR3 loop spans 14 amino acids. CDR3 sequence: CASSAQGAGTEAFF. Here the CDR3 DNA reads TGTGCCAGCAGCGCACAGGGGGCAGGAACTGAAGCTTTCTTT.

This chain uses TRBV6-6 with TRBJ1-3; no clear D gene. Germline CDR1 is MNHNY and CDR2 is SVGAGI (reference sequence). The CDR3 runs to 16 residues. With 0 bases removed from V and 0 bases from J, the gap between germline ends came to 9 bases. CDR3 sequence: CASSYSNGGSGNTIYF. CDR3 nucleotide sequence: TGTGCCAGCAGTTACTCGAACGGAGGCTCTGGAAACACCATATATTTT.

V and J are TRBV19 and TRBJ2-7, with a weak D call TRBD2 (6 bases). The germline V gene has CDR1 LNHDA and CDR2 SQIVND (reference sequence). This CDR3 has 16 residues. V lost 1 base to trimming and J lost 3 bases, with 16 bases between them. CDR3 amino acids: CASSIGPGRGNYEQYF. Here the CDR3 DNA reads TGTGCCAGTAGTATAGGCCCCGGGCGGGGAAACTACGAGCAGTACTTC.

On this clone: Sequence at one end of the junction differs from germline and may be a read error. The chain carries TRBV4-1 and TRBJ2-7; the match to TRBD2 covers 7 bases. In germline, CDR1 is MGHRA, CDR2 YSYEKL. The CDR3 is 14 residues long. Here the CDR3 DNA reads TGCACCAGCAGCCAAGGCGGGGGAGTCTACGAGCAGTACTTC. Protein product: CTSSQGGGVYEQYF.

The chain is built from TRBV7-8 and TRBJ1-2, with D possibly TRBD1 on 6 matching bases. Per the germline V gene, CDR1 is SGHVS and CDR2 is FQNEAQ. CDR3 size: 15 residues. Trimming shortened V by 5 bases and J by 3 bases, and 16 bases separated the two germline ends. CDR3 coding DNA: TGTGCCAGCAGCCAAGGGCAGGGGTCCGACTATGGCTACACCTTC. Translation: CASSQGQGSDYGYTF.

The CDR3 region has the DNA TGTGCCAGCAGCCAGGTAATAGGCGGCCGCTTGCGGCCCCAGCATTTT. Amino acids: CASSQVIGGRLRPQHF. The chain is built from TRBV4-2 and TRBJ1-5; D not certain. The CDR3 has 16 amino acids. Germline assignment: CDR1 LGHNA and CDR2 YNFKEQ. Trimming stripped 3 bases from V and 9 bases from J, with 21 bases between.

DNA of the CDR3: TGTGCCAGCAGTAGGGACAGGGAGGCCAATCAGCCCCAGCATTTT. Protein: CASSRDREANQPQHF. The genes are TRBV6-5 and TRBJ1-5, with 9 bases fitting TRBD1. Germline V gives CDR1 MNHEY, CDR2 SVGAGI. Trimming at V came to 5 bases and at J to 3 bases, leaving 5 bases not matched to a gene. CDR3 size: 15 residues.

V usage is TRBV25-1 and J usage is TRBJ1-1; 7 bases map to TRBD1. Germline values: CDR1 MGHDK, CDR2 SYGVNS. J lost 6 bases, V lost 1 base, and 11 bases had no gene match. The CDR3 has 16 residues. The CDR3 protein is CASSEFRQGGGAEAFF. Here the CDR3 DNA reads TGTGCCAGCAGTGAATTTCGTCAGGGGGGAGGCGCTGAAGCTTTCTTT.

This clone was counted once. The chain joins TRBV5-1 to TRBJ1-2; TRBD1 agrees at 9 bases. Per germline, CDR1 SGHRS and CDR2 YFSETQ. V dropped 4 bases and J dropped 4; count of bases not matched to a gene: 5. The CDR3 length is 14 residues. Here the CDR3 DNA reads TGCGCCAGCAGCGCGGGACAGGGTACCTATGGCTACACCTTC. This encodes CASSAGQGTYGYTF.